This passage covers 18 T cell receptor beta chains from one sample sequenced in a study of shared clonotypes between healthy human individuals. Positively selected for CCR7, the CD45RO-negative cells used as naive CD8 cells excluded terminally differentiated effector memory CD45RA+ cells. Produced via immunoSEQ multiplex PCR; TCRdb's table is partial and in-frame only. The sample lists around 1.9 million clones, 85% to 95% occurring once. Sequencing was carried out using naive CD8+ T cells from PBMCs. These receptors all stem from a man younger than 30 in good health. Some clones in this sample may be carry-over from other donors' samples.

This clone was detected only once. The chain couples TRBV5-1 to TRBJ2-2; D is unclear. V lost 2 bases, J lost 6 bases, and 11 bases lay in between. The CDR3 has 14 residues. Germline CDR1 is SGHRS and CDR2 is YFSETQ. CDR3 nucleotides: TGCGCCAGCAGCTTAAACAAGGGCCCCGGGGAGCTGTTTTTT. It translates to CASSLNKGPGELFF. The full variable domain, in which reference TRBV5-1 and TRBJ2-2 provide the parts outside the CDR3, is KAGVTQTPRYLIKTRGQQVTLSCSPISGHRSVSWYQQTPGQGLQFLFEYFSETQRNKGNFPGRFSGRQFSNSRSEMNVSTLELGDSALYLCASSLNKGPGELFFGEGSRLTVL.

This clone was picked up one time. This chain connects TRBV10-2 to TRBJ1-1; D perhaps matches TRBD1 (5 bases). The CDR3 has 16 residues. V lost 4 bases and J 2 bases, leaving 17 bases between the germline ends. Germline V gene sequence: CDR1 WSHSY, CDR2 SAAADI. The CDR3 bases are TGCGCCAGCAGTGCCGGTCCGGGACTGCTTAACACTGAAGCTTTCTTT. Encoded protein: CASSAGPGLLNTEAFF.

The J gene is TRBJ2-7, the V gene TRBV27; the D gene is possibly TRBD2 (7 bases). CDR1 is MNHEY, CDR2 SMNVEV, per germline (reference sequence). V was trimmed by 5 bases and J by 0 bases, leaving 14 bases between them. This CDR3 contains 15 residues. The CDR3 reads CASSDGGGLSYEQYF. The CDR3 coding sequence is TGTGCCAGCAGTGATGGCGGGGGCCTCTCCTACGAGCAGTACTTC.

The chain uses TRBV9 and TRBJ2-3, with TRBD2 matching over 8 bases. The V gene's germline CDR1 is SGDLS and CDR2 YYNGEE. J lost 0 bases, V lost 1 base, and 4 bases had no gene match. The CDR3 is 16 residues long. The CDR3 DNA reads TGTGCCAGCAGCGTATTTACGGGAGGGAGCACAGATACGCAGTATTTT. Protein: CASSVFTGGSTDTQYF.

The CDR3 DNA follows: TGTGCCAGCAGTTTTTTGGGGGGGAAGTACACTGAAGCTTTCTTT. Its translation: CASSFLGGKYTEAFF. The rearrangement uses TRBV28 and TRBJ1-1; a weak D match, TRBD1 (5 bases). CDR1 and CDR2 from the germline V gene are MDHEN and SYDVKM. The V gene lost 3 bases and the J gene lost 3 bases, with 14 bases spanning the gap. The CDR3 runs to 15 residues. The variable domain in full, with the rest retrieved from reference TRBV28 and TRBJ1-1, is DVKVTQSSRYLVKRTGEKVFLECVQDMDHENMFWYRQDPGLGLRLIYFSYDVKMKEKGDIPEGYSVSREKKERFSLILESASTNQTSMYLCASSFLGGKYTEAFFGQGTRLTVV.

The chain has TRBV6-1 and TRBJ2-7, with D perhaps TRBD2 (5 bases). The CDR3 is 15 amino acids. CDR1 and CDR2 from the germline V gene are MNHNS and SASEGT. V dropped 2 bases and J dropped 1 base, with 12 bases sitting between them. The chain's CDR3 is CASSERVLVSYEQYF. CDR3 nucleotide sequence: TGTGCCAGCAGTGAAAGGGTACTAGTTTCCTACGAGCAGTACTTC.

This clone was seen a handful of times. The chain employs TRBV2 and TRBJ1-1; D is unresolved. Trimming cost V 6 bases and J 4 bases, with 18 bases left between them. Germline CDR1 and CDR2: SNHLY and FYNNEI. The CDR3 spans 15 residues. The CDR3 DNA sequence: TGTGCCAGCAGCCAACCCCGGGTCCTAACCACTGAAGCTTTCTTT. Translating it yields CASSQPRVLTTEAFF.

This chain joins TRBV28 and TRBJ2-7; 11 bases match TRBD2. J was trimmed by 5 bases and V by 5 bases; bases with no gene match: 8. Germline V gene data show CDR1 as MDHEN and CDR2 as SYDVKM. The CDR3 is 15 amino acids. CDR3 in amino acids: CASSPPGLAVHEQYF. CDR3 nucleotides: TGTGCCAGCAGTCCCCCGGGACTAGCGGTCCACGAGCAGTACTTC.

This clone was seen a handful of times. The J gene is TRBJ1-2, the V gene TRBV29-1; TRBD1 matches at 7 bases. V gave up 7 bases and J gave up 10 bases; unmatched junction bases: 9. The length of the CDR3 is 11 residues. Germline V CDR1 and CDR2: SQVTM, ANQGSEA. CDR3 loop: CSAQGGEDYTF. DNA of the CDR3: TGCAGCGCCCAGGGGGGTGAGGACTACACCTTC. The whole variable domain, filled in from reference TRBV29-1 and TRBJ1-2, reads SAVISQKPSRDICQRGTSLTIQCQVDSQVTMMFWYRQQPGQSLTLIATANQGSEATYESGFVIDKFPISRPNLTFSTLTVSNMSPEDSSIYLCSAQGGEDYTFGSGTRLTVV.

The genes are TRBV2 and TRBJ2-7, with D maybe TRBD2 (5 bases). Germline-derived CDR1 and CDR2 are SNHLY and FYNNEI. V was cut by 1 base and J by 3 bases, with 13 bases left in between. The CDR3 spans 15 residues. CDR3 sequence (DNA): TGTGCCAGCAGTGAAGGTGGCGGGCCCTACTACGAGCAGTACTTC. Protein: CASSEGGGPYYEQYF.

This clone occurred once. The chain carries TRBV29-1 and TRBJ2-7, with D hard to call. Per germline, CDR1 SQVTM and CDR2 ANQGSEA. The CDR3 extends over 11 amino acids. V lost 5 bases to trimming and J lost 2 bases, with 7 bases between them. The CDR3 sequence is CSVRHAYEQYF. CDR3 nucleotide sequence: TGCAGCGTTCGTCACGCCTACGAGCAGTACTTC.

This clone occurred a few times. This chain uses TRBV2 with TRBJ1-1; D perhaps matches TRBD1 (5 bases). V lost 0 bases, J lost 5 bases, and 13 bases lay in between. Germline V CDR1 and CDR2: SNHLY, FYNNEI. The CDR3 covers 15 residues. CDR3 nucleotide sequence: TGTGCCAGCAGTGAAGCTTCTCAGGGTTGGACTGAAGCTTTCTTT. It yields the protein CASSEASQGWTEAFF.

This clone is a singleton in its sample. The gene calls are TRBV6-1 and TRBJ2-3, with D maybe TRBD2 (5 bases). V gave up 2 bases and J gave up 0 bases, with 12 bases separating them. CDR3 length: 16 residues. Germline V CDR1 and CDR2: MNHNS, SASEGT. Here the CDR3 DNA reads TGTGCCAGCAGTGAATGGAGCAGCGGAAGCACAGATACGCAGTATTTT. Translated, it gives CASSEWSSGSTDTQYF.

The chain carries TRBV7-2 and TRBJ2-1; TRBD2 matches at 8 bases. CDR1 is SGHTA and CDR2 is FQGNSA in the germline V gene. After removal of 1 base from V and 6 bases from J, the junction contained 5 bases not matched to a gene. The CDR3 extends over 15 amino acids. CDR3 DNA: TGTGCCAGCAGCTTAGTCGGCGGGACTAGCAATGAGCAGTTCTTC. It encodes CASSLVGGTSNEQFF.

This chain connects TRBV6-5 to TRBJ2-7, with 9 bases aligning to TRBD1. The CDR3 has 14 amino acids. Germline CDR1 MNHEY, CDR2 SVGAGI. The V gene end was trimmed by 5 bases and the J gene end by 5 bases; junction bases not matched to a gene: 7. CDR3 in DNA: TGTGCCAGCAGTCTATGGGACAGGGACCACGAGCAGTACTTC. Its translation is CASSLWDRDHEQYF.

This clone was observed once. This chain joins TRBV10-1 and TRBJ2-1; 9 bases are shared with TRBD1. This CDR3 is 13 amino acids long. Trimming took 10 bases from V and 8 from J; bases not matched to a gene: 9. In germline, CDR1 is WNHNN, CDR2 SYGVQD (reference sequence). CDR3 coding DNA: TGCGCCACCGCGGACAGGGGTAGGCATGAGCAGTTCTTC. Translated, it gives CATADRGRHEQFF.

The V call is TRBV5-4, the J call TRBJ2-3, with D uncertain. V was clipped by 0 bases and J by 5 bases, with 16 bases between them. There are 16 residues in the CDR3. The germline V gene has CDR1 SGHNT and CDR2 YYREEE (reference sequence). The CDR3 is CASSLDPMTLRDTQYF. Here the CDR3 DNA reads TGTGCCAGCAGCTTGGACCCAATGACCCTACGAGATACGCAGTATTTT.

The J gene is TRBJ2-1, the V gene TRBV4-2; TRBD2 agrees at 10 bases. The germline V gene encodes CDR1 LGHNA and CDR2 YNFKEQ. This CDR3 contains 20 residues. V was pared by 6 bases and J by 7 bases, with 24 bases of the junction left unmatched. The CDR3 DNA reads as TGTGCCAGCAGAGACTGGCCGGCTAGCGGGAGTCTGCTGAGGCCAAATGAGCAGTTCTTC. Translation: CASRDWPASGSLLRPNEQFF.